This T cell receptor beta chain was sequenced in a study of OX40 agonist ivuxolimab in advanced cancers. For the study at large: Of the patients, three showed partial responses, one with hepatocellular carcinoma and two with cutaneous melanoma.

Measured with immunoSEQ multiplex PCR; TCRdb has only the in-frame clones, and not every one. Of about 89,000 clones in the sample, roughly 93% were seen once. Study-wide results and caveats: Doses of 0.1 to 3.0 mg/kg were accompanied by clonal expansion of CD4+ and CD8+ blood T cells by week 6.

Of note for this clone: What it binds is not known.

J gave up 8 bases and V 6 bases, and 6 bases lay outside the gene matches. The CDR3 runs to 13 residues. Looked up from germline, CDR1 is MNHGY and CDR2 is SAAAGT. Peripheral blood came from all dose cohorts at three timepoints. The receptor comes from an adult with an advanced solid tumor such as melanoma, head and neck, liver or kidney cancer. This specimen was CD4+ or CD8+ T cells sorted from blood, taken in a trial of the OX40 agonist ivuxolimab. This chain joins TRBV6-8 and TRBJ2-4; 8 bases agree with TRBD1. CDR3 DNA sequence: TGTGCCAGCAGGGACAGGGAAGAGGACATTCAGTACTTC. Protein sequence: CASRDREEDIQYF.